This T cell receptor beta chain was retrieved from a study of CD8 T cells in Susac syndrome. Healthy donors matched for age and sex were used as controls. TEMRA cells were FACS-enriched, and CD8+ and CD4+ T cells were isolated negatively. RNA, at roughly 0.5 to 1 ug, was reverse transcribed with random hexamers. The CDR3 of TCR beta was amplified by immunoSEQ multiplex PCR across 54 Vbeta and 13 Jbeta. TCRdb ran MiXCR on the immunoSEQ multiplex PCR reads and lists one entry per CDR3 protein. The table shows some 120,000 distinct CDR3 sequences, with just under 95% occurring only once. Sequences were obtained from CD8+ T cells from PBMCs. This clonotype was obtained from a human donor in good health.

The CDR3 DNA sequence: TGTGCCAGCAGTTACGTGGGCACCGGGGAGCTGTTTTTT. Its protein is CASSYVGTGELFF. The genes are TRBV6-5 and TRBJ2-2; no clear D gene. The CDR3 length is 13 residues. From germline, CDR1 is MNHEY and CDR2 SVGAGI. V was trimmed by 2 bases and J by 4 bases, leaving 5 bases between them.